This T cell receptor (beta chain) was retrieved from a study of T cells in women clearing cervical HPV infection. The wider study: Controls gave blood once infection was undetectable; cases at lesion identification.

In regard to this clone: Its antigen remains unidentified. The CDR3 extends 3 residues past the end of the read, so its final part is completed from the germline J gene.

MY09/MY11 PCR detected cervical HPV DNA; dot-blot assigned genotypes. Germline V gene data show CDR1 as KGHSH and CDR2 as LQKENI. The J segment lost 1 base and the V segment lost 3 bases, leaving 13 bases of the junction unmatched. This CDR3 is built from 20 residues. Study-level findings and limits: Timing of associations relative to infection is unclear; T-cell subsets were not isolated. TRBV6-7 abundance was lower in cases than controls (around 0.11% versus 0.16%).

The data were produced by immunoSEQ multiplex PCR, yet TCRdb's version contains in-frame clones alone and is incomplete. The sample shows 25,000 to 35,000 clones, and 2.8% sits with its ten largest clones. This clonotype was sampled from a woman between 18 and 70 years old with a cervical HPV16 infection that either progressed to CIN3+ or cleared (not recorded which). This rearrangement joins TRBV18 to TRBJ2-1, with 12 bases fitting TRBD2. The source material was blood buffy coat. The CDR3 sequence: CASSPQGVLLAGGSYNEQFF. The covered CDR3 bases are TGTGCCAGCTCACCGCAGGGGGTACTACTAGCGGGAGGTTCCTACAATGAG.